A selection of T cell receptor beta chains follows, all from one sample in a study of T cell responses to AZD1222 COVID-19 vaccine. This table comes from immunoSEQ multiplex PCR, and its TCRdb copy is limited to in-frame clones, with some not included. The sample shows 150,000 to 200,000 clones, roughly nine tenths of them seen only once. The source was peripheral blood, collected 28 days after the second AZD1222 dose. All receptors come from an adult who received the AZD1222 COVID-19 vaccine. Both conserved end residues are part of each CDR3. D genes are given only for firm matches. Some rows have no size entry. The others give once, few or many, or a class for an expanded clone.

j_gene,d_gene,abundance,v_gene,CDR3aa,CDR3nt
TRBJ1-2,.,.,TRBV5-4,CASRPGGFNYGYTF,TGTGCCAGCAGGCCGGGGGGATTTAACTATGGCTACACCTTC
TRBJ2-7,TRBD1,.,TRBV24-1,CATSATGGAYEQYF,TGTGCCACCAGCGCCACAGGGGGCGCCTACGAGCAGTACTTC
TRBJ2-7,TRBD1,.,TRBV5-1,CASSFGDRGYEQYF,TGCGCCAGCAGCTTCGGCGACAGGGGCTACGAGCAGTACTTC
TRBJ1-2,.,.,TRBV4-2,CASSQEMGQGRYGYTF,TGTGCCAGCAGCCAAGAGATGGGCCAGGGGCGCTATGGCTACACCTTC
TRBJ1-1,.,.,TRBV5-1,CASSLDPGLHTEAFF,TGCGCCAGCAGCTTGGACCCGGGTCTACACACTGAAGCTTTCTTT
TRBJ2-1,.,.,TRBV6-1,CASSALARVSYNEQFF,TGTGCCAGCAGTGCTCTAGCGCGCGTCTCCTACAATGAGCAGTTCTTC
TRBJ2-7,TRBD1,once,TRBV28,CASSGGTGGSESGEQYF,TGTGCCAGCAGTGGCGGGACAGGCGGCTCTGAGTCGGGTGAGCAGTACTTC
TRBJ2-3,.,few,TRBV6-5,CASSRGGNTDTQYF,TGTGCCAGCAGTCGTGGGGGAAACACAGATACGCAGTATTTT
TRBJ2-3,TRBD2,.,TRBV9,CASSIIAGGLTDTQYF,TGTGCCAGCAGCATAATAGCGGGAGGCCTCACGGATACGCAGTATTTT
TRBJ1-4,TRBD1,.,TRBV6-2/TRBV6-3,CASSSPSPSTGRKLFF,TGTGCCAGCAGCTCACCCTCGCCCTCGACAGGGCGAAAACTGTTTTTT
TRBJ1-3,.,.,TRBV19,CATTSSGNTIYF,TGTGCCACTACGAGTTCTGGAAACACCATATATTTT
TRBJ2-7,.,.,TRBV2,CASSDTPEQYF,TGTGCCAGCAGTGACACGCCCGAGCAGTACTTC
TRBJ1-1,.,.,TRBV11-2,CASSLEGGTEAFF,TGTGCCAGCAGCTTAGAGGGGGGCACTGAAGCTTTCTTT
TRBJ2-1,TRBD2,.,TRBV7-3,CASSSSGNSYNEQFF,TGTGCCAGCAGCTCTAGCGGAAACTCCTACAATGAGCAGTTCTTC
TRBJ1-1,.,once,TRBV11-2,CASSLSRTDGAFF,TGTGCCAGCAGCTTAAGCCGGACAGACGGGGCTTTCTTT
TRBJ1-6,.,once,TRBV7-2,CASSGRGVVVSPLHF,TGTGCCAGCAGCGGCCGAGGGGTGGTAGTTTCACCCCTCCACTTT
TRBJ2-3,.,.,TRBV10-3,CAIRESTDTQYF,TGTGCCATCCGCGAAAGCACAGATACGCAGTATTTT
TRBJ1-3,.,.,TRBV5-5,CASSSSLGTRGNTIYF,TGTGCCAGCAGCTCCTCCCTAGGGACAAGAGGAAACACCATATATTTT
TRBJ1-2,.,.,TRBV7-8,CASSLAHGENYGYTF,TGTGCCAGCAGCTTAGCCCACGGGGAGAACTATGGCTACACCTTC
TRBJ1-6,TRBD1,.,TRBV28,CASSLPPGGRSPLHF,TGTGCCAGCAGCCTTCCCCCAGGGGGCCGGTCACCCCTCCACTTT
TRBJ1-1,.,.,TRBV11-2,CASSLGVPAFF,TGTGCCAGCAGCTTAGGCGTCCCGGCTTTCTTT
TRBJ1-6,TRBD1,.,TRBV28,CASSLAWGQDSPLHF,TGTGCCAGCAGTCTCGCCTGGGGACAGGACTCACCCCTCCACTTT
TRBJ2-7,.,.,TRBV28,CASSFGTYSHEQYF,TGTGCCAGCAGTTTTGGGACCTATTCCCACGAGCAGTACTTC
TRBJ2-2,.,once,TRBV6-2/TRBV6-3,CASSYPARVAPGELFF,TGTGCCAGCAGTTACCCGGCAAGGGTGGCCCCCGGGGAGCTGTTTTTT